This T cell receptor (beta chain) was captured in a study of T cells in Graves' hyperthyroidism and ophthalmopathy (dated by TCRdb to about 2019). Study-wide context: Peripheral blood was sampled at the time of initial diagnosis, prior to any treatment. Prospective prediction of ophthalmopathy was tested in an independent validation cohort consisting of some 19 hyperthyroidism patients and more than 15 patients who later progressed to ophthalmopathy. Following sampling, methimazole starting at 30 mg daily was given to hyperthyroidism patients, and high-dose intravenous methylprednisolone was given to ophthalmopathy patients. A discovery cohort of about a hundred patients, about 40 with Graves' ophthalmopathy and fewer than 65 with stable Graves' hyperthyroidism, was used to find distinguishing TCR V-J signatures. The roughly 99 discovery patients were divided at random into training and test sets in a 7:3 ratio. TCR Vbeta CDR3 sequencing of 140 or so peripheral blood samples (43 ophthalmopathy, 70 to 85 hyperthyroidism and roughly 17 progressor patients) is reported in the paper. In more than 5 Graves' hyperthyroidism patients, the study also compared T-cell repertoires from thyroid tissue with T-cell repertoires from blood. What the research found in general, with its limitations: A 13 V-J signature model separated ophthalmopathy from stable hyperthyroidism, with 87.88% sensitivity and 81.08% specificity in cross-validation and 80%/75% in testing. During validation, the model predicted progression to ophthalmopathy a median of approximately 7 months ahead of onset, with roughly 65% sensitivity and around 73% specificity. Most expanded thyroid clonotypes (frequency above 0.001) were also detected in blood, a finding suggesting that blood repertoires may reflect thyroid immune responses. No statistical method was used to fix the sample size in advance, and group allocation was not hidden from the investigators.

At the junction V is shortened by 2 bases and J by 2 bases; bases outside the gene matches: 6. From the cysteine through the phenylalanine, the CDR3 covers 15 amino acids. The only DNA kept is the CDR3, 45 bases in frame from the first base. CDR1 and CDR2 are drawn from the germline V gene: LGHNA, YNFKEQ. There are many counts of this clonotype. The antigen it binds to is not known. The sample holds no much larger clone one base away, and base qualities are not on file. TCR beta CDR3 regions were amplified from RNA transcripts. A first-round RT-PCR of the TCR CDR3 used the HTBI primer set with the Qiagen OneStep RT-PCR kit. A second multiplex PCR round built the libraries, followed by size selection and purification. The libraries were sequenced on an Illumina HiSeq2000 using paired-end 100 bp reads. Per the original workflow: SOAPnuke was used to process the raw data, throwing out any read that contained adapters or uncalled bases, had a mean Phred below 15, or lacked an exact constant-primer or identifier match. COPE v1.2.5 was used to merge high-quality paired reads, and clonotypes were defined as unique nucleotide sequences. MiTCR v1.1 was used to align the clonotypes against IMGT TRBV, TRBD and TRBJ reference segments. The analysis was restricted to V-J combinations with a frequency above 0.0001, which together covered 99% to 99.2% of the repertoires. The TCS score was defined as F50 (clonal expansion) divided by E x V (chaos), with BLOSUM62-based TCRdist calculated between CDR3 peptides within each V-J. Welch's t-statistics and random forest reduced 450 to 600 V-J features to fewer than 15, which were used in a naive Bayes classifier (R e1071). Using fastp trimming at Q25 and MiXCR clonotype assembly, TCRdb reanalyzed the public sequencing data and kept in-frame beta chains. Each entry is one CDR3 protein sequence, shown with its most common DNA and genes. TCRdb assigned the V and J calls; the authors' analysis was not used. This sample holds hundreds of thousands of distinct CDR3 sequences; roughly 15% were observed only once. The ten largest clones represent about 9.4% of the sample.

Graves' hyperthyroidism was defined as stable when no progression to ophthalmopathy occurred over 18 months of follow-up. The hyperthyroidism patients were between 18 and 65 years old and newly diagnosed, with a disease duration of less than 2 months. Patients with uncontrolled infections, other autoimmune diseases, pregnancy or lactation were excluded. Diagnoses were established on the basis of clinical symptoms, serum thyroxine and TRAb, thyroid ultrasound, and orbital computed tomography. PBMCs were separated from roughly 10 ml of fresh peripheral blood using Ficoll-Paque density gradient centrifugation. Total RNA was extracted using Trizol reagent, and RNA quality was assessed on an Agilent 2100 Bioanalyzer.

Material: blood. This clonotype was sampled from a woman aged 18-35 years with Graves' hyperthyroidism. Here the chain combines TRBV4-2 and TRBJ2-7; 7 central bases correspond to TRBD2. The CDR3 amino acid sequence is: CASSQTPAGTYEQYF. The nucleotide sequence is TGTGCCAGCAGCCAAACACCAGCGGGGACCTACGAGCAGTACTTC.